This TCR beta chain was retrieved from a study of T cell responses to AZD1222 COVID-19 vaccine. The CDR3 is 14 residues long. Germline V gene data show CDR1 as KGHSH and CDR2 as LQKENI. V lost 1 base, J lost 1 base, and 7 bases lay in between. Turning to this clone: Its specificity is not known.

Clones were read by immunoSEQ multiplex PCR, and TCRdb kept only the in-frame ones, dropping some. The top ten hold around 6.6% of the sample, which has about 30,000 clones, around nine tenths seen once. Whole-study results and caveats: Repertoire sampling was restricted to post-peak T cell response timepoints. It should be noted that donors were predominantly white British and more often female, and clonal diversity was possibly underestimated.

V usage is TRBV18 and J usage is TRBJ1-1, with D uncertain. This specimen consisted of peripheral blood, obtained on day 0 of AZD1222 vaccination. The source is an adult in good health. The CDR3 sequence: CASSPQERNTEAFF. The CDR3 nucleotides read TGTGCCAGCTCACCACAGGAGAGGAACACTGAAGCTTTCTTT.